A single TCR beta chain is shown here with its context. This sample is drawn from a study of T cell responses to AZD1222 COVID-19 vaccine. The CDR3 is 12 residues long. Germline CDR1 is LNHDA and CDR2 is SQIVND (reference sequence). V was shortened by 5 bases and J by 6 bases, with 5 bases between the two germline ends. The method was immunoSEQ multiplex PCR; TCRdb's version includes in-frame clones alone and lacks a portion of them. The sample holds approximately 100,000 clones, around 94% seen once. This chain links TRBV19 with TRBJ1-6; the D is unclear. Sequenced here: peripheral blood, sampled on day 0 of AZD1222 vaccination. This TCR was recovered from an adult in good health. The CDR3 bases are TGTGCCAGTAGTGCCGGTAATTCACCCCTCCACTTT. The encoded protein is CASSAGNSPLHF.